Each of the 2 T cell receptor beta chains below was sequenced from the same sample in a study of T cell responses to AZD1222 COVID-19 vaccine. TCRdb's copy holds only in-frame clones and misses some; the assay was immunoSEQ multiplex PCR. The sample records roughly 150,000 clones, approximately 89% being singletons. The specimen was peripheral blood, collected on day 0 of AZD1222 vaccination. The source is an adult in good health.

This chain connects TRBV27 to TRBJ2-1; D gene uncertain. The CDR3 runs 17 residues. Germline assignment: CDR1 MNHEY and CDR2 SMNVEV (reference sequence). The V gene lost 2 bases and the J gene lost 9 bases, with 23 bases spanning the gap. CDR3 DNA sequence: TGTGCCAGCAGTTTAAGAGTCAGTCGTTGGGCGATTCTTGAGCAGTTCTTC. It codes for CASSLRVSRWAILEQFF.

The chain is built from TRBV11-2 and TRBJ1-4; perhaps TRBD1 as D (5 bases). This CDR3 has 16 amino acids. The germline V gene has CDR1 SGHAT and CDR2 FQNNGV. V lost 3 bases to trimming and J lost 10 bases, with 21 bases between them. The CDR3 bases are TGTGCCAGCAGCTTTACCCGGGACCGGAGGGCGGGAAAACTGTTTTTT. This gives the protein CASSFTRDRRAGKLFF.